The 19 T cell receptor beta chains below all came from one sample that was sequenced in a study of shared clonotypes between healthy human individuals. This table comes from immunoSEQ multiplex PCR, and its TCRdb copy is limited to in-frame clones, with some not included. Of some 490,000 clones in the sample, 70% to 85% are singletons; the top ten hold 12%. Sequenced: PBMCs. The receptors shown here come from a woman between 40 and 50 years old in good health. Some clones in this sample may be carry-over from other donors' samples.

The table lists this clone with a few counts. The J gene is TRBJ2-3, the V gene TRBV9, with unresolved D. Germline V gene lookup returns CDR1 SGDLS and CDR2 YYNGEE. V was trimmed by 0 bases and J by 0 bases, leaving 14 bases between them. This CDR3 region has 17 residues. The CDR3: CASSVGQMGTSTDTQYF. The CDR3, as DNA: TGTGCCAGCAGCGTAGGTCAAATGGGCACTAGCACAGATACGCAGTATTTT.

The count of this clone is one. The chain joins TRBV11-2 to TRBJ2-3; 9 bases agree with TRBD1. Germline V gene sequence: CDR1 SGHAT, CDR2 FQNNGV. The CDR3 runs 15 residues. After removal of 5 bases from V and 0 bases from J, the junction contained 3 bases not matched to a gene. The CDR3 sequence is CASSLQGASTDTQYF. The DNA of the CDR3 is TGTGCCAGCAGCCTACAGGGGGCTAGCACAGATACGCAGTATTTT.

The chain has TRBV18 and TRBJ1-2; TRBD1 might be the D (6 bases). The CDR3 spans 16 residues. V gave up 3 bases and J gave up 6 bases, with 20 bases separating them. The germline V gene has CDR1 KGHSH and CDR2 LQKENI. CDR3 sequence: CASSPRTGQLQDGYTF. As DNA, the CDR3 is TGTGCCAGCTCACCCCGCACTGGACAGTTACAGGATGGCTACACCTTC.

The V call is TRBV27, the J call TRBJ1-2, with D possibly being TRBD1 (6 bases). The germline V gene encodes CDR1 MNHEY and CDR2 SMNVEV (reference sequence). The CDR3 contains 13 residues. With 2 bases removed from V and 4 bases from J, the gap between germline ends came to 8 bases. CDR3 region: CASSLVQGYGYTF. The CDR3 DNA reads as TGTGCCAGCAGTTTAGTACAGGGCTATGGCTACACCTTC.

Of note for this clone: This sample includes further DNA sequences coding for the same CDR3. The genes are TRBV18 and TRBJ1-3; no definite D call. V shed 2 bases and J shed 0 bases, with 11 bases lying between them. CDR1 KGHSH and CDR2 LQKENI come from the germline V gene. The CDR3 spans 16 residues. The CDR3 sequence is CASSPGEGASGNTIYF. The CDR3 DNA reads as TGTGCCAGCTCACCAGGGGAGGGAGCCTCTGGAAACACCATATATTTT.

The chain couples TRBV11-2 to TRBJ2-7; 11 bases fit TRBD2. The V gene end was trimmed by 0 bases and the J gene end by 5 bases; junction bases not matched to a gene: 6. Germline V gene sequence: CDR1 SGHAT, CDR2 FQNNGV. The CDR3 is made up of 16 amino acids. CDR3 residues: CASSLDLLAGAHEQYF. The CDR3 nucleotides read TGTGCCAGCAGCTTAGACCTACTAGCGGGAGCCCACGAGCAGTACTTC.

This clone was detected only a few times. V gene TRBV7-8 combines with J gene TRBJ2-1; unclear D gene. Trimming left V 8 bases short and J 3 bases short, with 5 bases between. Germline V gene sequence: CDR1 SGHVS, CDR2 FQNEAQ. This CDR3 comprises 11 residues. CDR3 sequence (DNA): TGTGCCAGCGGGTACTACAATGAGCAGTTCTTC. This codes for CASGYYNEQFF.

J is TRBJ1-5 and V is TRBV5-1, with TRBD1 identical over 7 bases. From germline, CDR1 is SGHRS and CDR2 YFSETQ. The V gene end was trimmed by 5 bases and the J gene end by 6 bases; junction bases not matched to a gene: 8. The CDR3 is made up of 14 amino acids. CDR3 in amino acids: CASSSGTAFQPQHF. CDR3 coding DNA: TGCGCCAGCAGTTCCGGGACAGCGTTTCAGCCCCAGCATTTT.

V and J are TRBV13 and TRBJ2-1; the D gene could be TRBD1 or TRBD2 (5 bases each). Trimming removed 3 bases from V and 6 bases from J, with 15 bases in between. This CDR3 has 15 residues. Germline values: CDR1 PRHDT, CDR2 FYEKMQ (reference sequence). The CDR3 protein is CASSFGGEVANEQFF. In DNA, the CDR3 is TGTGCCAGCAGCTTTGGGGGAGAGGTTGCCAATGAGCAGTTCTTC.

This clone was seen a few times. This rearrangement joins TRBV5-8 to TRBJ2-1; 11 positions match TRBD2. The CDR3 runs 15 residues. J lost 8 bases, V lost 2 bases, and 6 bases had no gene match. Germline CDR1 is SGHTS and CDR2 is YDEGEE. The CDR3, as DNA: TGTGCCAGCAGCTTTAGCGGGAGGGCCATGGATGAGCAGTTCTTC. This sequence encodes CASSFSGRAMDEQFF. The whole variable domain, filled in from reference TRBV5-8 and TRBJ2-1, reads EAGVTQSPTHLIKTRGQQATLRCSPISGHTSVYWYQQALGLGLQFLLWYDEGEERNRGNFPPRFSGRQFPNYSSELNVNALELEDSALYLCASSFSGRAMDEQFFGPGTRLTVL.

The J gene is TRBJ1-2, the V gene TRBV5-1; D unresolved. The length of the CDR3 is 12 residues. Germline V lookup: CDR1 SGHRS, CDR2 YFSETQ. V shed 4 bases and J shed 8 bases, with 12 bases lying between them. CDR3 coding DNA: TGCGCCAGCAGCATGGGTCGGCGGGGCTACACCTTC. Encoded protein: CASSMGRRGYTF.

This sequence joins TRBV4-2 and TRBJ1-4, with a tentative D call TRBD1 (5 bases). The CDR3 is 14 residues long. CDR1 and CDR2 (germline): LGHNA, YNFKEQ. V lost 0 bases to trimming and J lost 12 bases, with 14 bases between them. The CDR3 bases are TGTGCCAGCAGCCAAGAGTTTTTGGGGGGGGAACTGTTTTTT. Its translation: CASSQEFLGGELFF.

The gene calls are TRBV7-8 and TRBJ2-3; D remains unclear. V lost 7 bases and J lost 0, with 11 bases in between. Germline V gene data show CDR1 as SGHVS and CDR2 as FQNEAQ. CDR3 length equals 14 residues. The DNA for the CDR3 is TGTGCCAGCATTTCTGGTGCTAGCACAGATACGCAGTATTTT. It encodes CASISGASTDTQYF.

The V and J genes are TRBV6-1 and TRBJ1-1, with 9 bases matching TRBD1. This CDR3 contains 15 residues. Germline values: CDR1 MNHNS, CDR2 SASEGT. V dropped 3 bases and J dropped 5; count of bases not matched to a gene: 7. The CDR3 DNA follows: TGTGCCAGCAGTGATGAAGGGACAGGGAGGACTGAAGCTTTCTTT. Its translation: CASSDEGTGRTEAFF.

V usage is TRBV29-1 and J usage is TRBJ1-5; 7 nucleotides match TRBD1. The ends lost 5 bases at V and 3 bases at J; junction bases unmatched: 7. The length of the CDR3 is 14 residues. CDR1 is SQVTM, CDR2 ANQGSEA, per germline. CDR3 sequence: CSVRTGEINQPQHF. CDR3 nucleotide sequence: TGCAGCGTTCGGACAGGAGAAATCAATCAGCCCCAGCATTTT.

The V and J genes are TRBV5-1 and TRBJ2-1, with 8 positions matching TRBD2. The CDR3 has 16 residues. J lost 8 bases, V lost 2 bases, and 12 bases had no gene match. Germline CDR1 and CDR2: SGHRS and YFSETQ. The CDR3, as DNA: TGCGCCAGCAGCTTTACTCTAGCGGGTCCGGGGGATGAGCAGTTCTTC. Translating it yields CASSFTLAGPGDEQFF. Drawing the rest from reference TRBV5-1 and TRBJ2-1, the complete variable domain is KAGVTQTPRYLIKTRGQQVTLSCSPISGHRSVSWYQQTPGQGLQFLFEYFSETQRNKGNFPGRFSGRQFSNSRSEMNVSTLELGDSALYLCASSFTLAGPGDEQFFGPGTRLTVL.

This clone was seen only once. A much larger clone lies a single base off, so this may be a read error. The chain employs TRBV30 and TRBJ2-3; TRBD2 agrees at 7 bases. CDR1 is GTSNPN and CDR2 is SVGIG in the germline V gene (reference sequence). J gave up 2 bases and V 3 bases, and 5 bases lay outside the gene matches. The CDR3 has 14 amino acids. The CDR3 nucleotides are TGTGCCTGGAGGTCTAGCGGCCACACAGATACGCAGTATTTT. It encodes CAWRSSGHTDTQYF.

The chain employs TRBV27 and TRBJ2-7; tentatively, D is TRBD2 (6 bases). The CDR3 is 14 residues long. Germline V lookup: CDR1 MNHEY, CDR2 SMNVEV (reference sequence). V was cut by 2 bases and J by 7 bases, with 15 bases left in between. The CDR3 loop is CASSLLVGSGEQYF. For the CDR3, the DNA is TGTGCCAGCAGTTTACTGGTCGGGAGTGGGGAGCAGTACTTC.

The V gene is TRBV4-1, the J gene TRBJ1-5; tentatively, D is TRBD1 (5 bases). Trimming cost V 0 bases and J 5 bases, with 8 bases left between them. CDR1 is MGHRA and CDR2 is YSYEKL in the germline V gene. The CDR3 runs to 14 residues. CDR3 residues: CASSQDRVDQPQHF. CDR3 DNA sequence: TGCGCCAGCAGCCAAGACAGGGTGGATCAGCCCCAGCATTTT.